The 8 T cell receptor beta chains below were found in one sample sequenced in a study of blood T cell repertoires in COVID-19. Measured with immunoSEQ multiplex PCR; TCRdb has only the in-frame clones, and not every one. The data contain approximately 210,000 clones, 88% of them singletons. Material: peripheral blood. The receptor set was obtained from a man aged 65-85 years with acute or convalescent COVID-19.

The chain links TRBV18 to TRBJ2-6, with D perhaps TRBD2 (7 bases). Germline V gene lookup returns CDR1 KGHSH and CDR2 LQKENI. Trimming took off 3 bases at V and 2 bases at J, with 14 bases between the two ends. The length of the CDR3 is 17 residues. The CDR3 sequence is CASSPQRGGAGANVLTF. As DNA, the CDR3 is TGTGCCAGCTCACCCCAGAGGGGGGGCGCTGGGGCCAACGTCCTGACTTTC.

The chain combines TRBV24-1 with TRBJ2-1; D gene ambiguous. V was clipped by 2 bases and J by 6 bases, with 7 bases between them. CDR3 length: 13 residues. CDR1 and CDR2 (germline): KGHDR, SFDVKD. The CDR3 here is CATSDSPSNEQFF. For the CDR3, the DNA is TGTGCCACCAGTGATTCCCCCTCCAATGAGCAGTTCTTC.

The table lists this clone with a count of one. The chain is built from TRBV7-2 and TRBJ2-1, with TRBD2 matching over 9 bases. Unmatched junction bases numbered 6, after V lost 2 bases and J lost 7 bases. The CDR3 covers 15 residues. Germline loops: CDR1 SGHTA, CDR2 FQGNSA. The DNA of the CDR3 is TGTGCCAGCAGCTTACTAGCGGGATTTAAGAATGAGCAGTTCTTC. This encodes CASSLLAGFKNEQFF.

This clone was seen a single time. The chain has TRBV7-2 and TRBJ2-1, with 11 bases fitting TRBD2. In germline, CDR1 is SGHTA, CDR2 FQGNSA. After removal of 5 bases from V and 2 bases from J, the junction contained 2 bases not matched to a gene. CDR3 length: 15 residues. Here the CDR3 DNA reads TGTGCCAGCAGCCAGACTAGCGGGACCTACAATGAGCAGTTCTTC. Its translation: CASSQTSGTYNEQFF.

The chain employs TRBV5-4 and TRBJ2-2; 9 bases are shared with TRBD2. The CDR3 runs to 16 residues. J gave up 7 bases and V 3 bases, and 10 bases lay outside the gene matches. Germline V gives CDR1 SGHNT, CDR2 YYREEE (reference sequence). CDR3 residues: CASSSLAGVGSGELFF. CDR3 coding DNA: TGTGCCAGCAGCTCCTTAGCGGGAGTAGGTAGCGGGGAGCTGTTTTTT. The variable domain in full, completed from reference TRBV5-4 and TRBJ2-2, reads ETGVTQSPTHLIKTRGQQVTLRCSSQSGHNTVSWYQQALGQGPQFIFQYYREEENGRGNFPPRFSGLQFPNYSSELNVNALELDDSALYLCASSSLAGVGSGELFFGEGSRLTVL.

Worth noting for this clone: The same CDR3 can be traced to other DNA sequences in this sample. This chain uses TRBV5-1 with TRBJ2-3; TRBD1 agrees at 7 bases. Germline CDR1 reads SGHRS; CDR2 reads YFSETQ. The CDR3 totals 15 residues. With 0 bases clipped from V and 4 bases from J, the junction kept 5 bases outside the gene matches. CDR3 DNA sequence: TGCGCCAGCAGCTTGGGACAGGGAGCGGCAGATACGCAGTATTTT. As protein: CASSLGQGAADTQYF. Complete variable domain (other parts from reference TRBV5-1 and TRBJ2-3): KAGVTQTPRYLIKTRGQQVTLSCSPISGHRSVSWYQQTPGQGLQFLFEYFSETQRNKGNFPGRFSGRQFSNSRSEMNVSTLELGDSALYLCASSLGQGAADTQYFGPGTRLTVL.

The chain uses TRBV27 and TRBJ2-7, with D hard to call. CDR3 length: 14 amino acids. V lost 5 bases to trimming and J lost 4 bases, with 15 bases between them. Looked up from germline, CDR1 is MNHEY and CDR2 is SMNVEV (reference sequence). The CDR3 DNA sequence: TGTGCCAGCAGTACCCGGTTCACGAGTTACGAGCAGTACTTC. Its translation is CASSTRFTSYEQYF.

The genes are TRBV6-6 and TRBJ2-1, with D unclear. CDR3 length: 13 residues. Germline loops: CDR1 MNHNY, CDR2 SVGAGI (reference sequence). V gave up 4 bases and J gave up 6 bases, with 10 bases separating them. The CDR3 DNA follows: TGTGCCAGCAGTTTGAGCAGGTTCAATGAGCAGTTCTTC. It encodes CASSLSRFNEQFF.